The 23 T cell receptor beta chains below were found in one sample sequenced in a study of early T cells in non-severe SARS-CoV-2 infection. TCRdb reanalysed the 5' RACE reads using MiXCR and keeps one entry per CDR3 protein. This sample has about 30,000 distinct CDR3 sequences; approximately 5.1% occur once, and the top ten carry approximately 24%. The sample was whole blood. All receptors derive from an adult who was a healthcare worker with PCR-confirmed SARS-CoV-2 infection or an uninfected control (not recorded which).

This clonotype was found many times. The chain joins TRBV19 to TRBJ2-2, with TRBD2 matching over 7 bases. The CDR3 length is 15 residues. Per the germline V gene, CDR1 is LNHDA and CDR2 is SQIVND (reference sequence). Losses at the gene ends were 3 bases for V and 5 bases for J; bases not matched to a gene: 6. CDR3 sequence reads: CASSMGLTWTGELFF. For the CDR3, the DNA is TGTGCCAGTAGTATGGGACTAACGTGGACCGGGGAGCTGTTTTTT.

Only a few counts were recorded for this clonotype. The CDR3 bases are TGTGCCAGCAGCTCCACAAGCGGGGGGACCTACGAGCAGTACTTC. It translates to CASSSTSGGTYEQYF. This chain links TRBV6-6 with TRBJ2-7, with 9 bases lining up with TRBD2. Germline CDR1 and CDR2: MNHNY and SVGAGI (reference sequence). The CDR3 consists of 15 residues. Trimming removed 6 bases from V and 2 bases from J; junction bases left unmatched: 8.

This clonotype was picked up many times. The gene calls are TRBV2 and TRBJ1-1, with D uncertain. Germline CDR1 SNHLY, CDR2 FYNNEI. Trimming stripped 7 bases from V and 7 bases from J, with 19 bases between. The CDR3 runs 14 residues. CDR3 region: CASTRAKGGSEAFF. In DNA, the CDR3 is TGTGCCAGCACTCGGGCCAAGGGAGGTAGTGAAGCTTTCTTT.

The sample holds many counts of this clonotype. The V gene is TRBV4-3, the J gene TRBJ1-2; no reliable D call. The CDR3 is 17 amino acids. Deletions cut 3 bases from V and 8 bases from J, with 25 bases between. Germline CDR1 LGHNA, CDR2 YSLEER. CDR3 sequence (DNA): TGCGCCAGCAGCCAGACGTCAGTCCACACCCAAGTCTCGGGCTACACCTTC. Its protein product is CASSQTSVHTQVSGYTF.

As to this clonotype: A much more abundant neighbour one base away suggests this may be a read error. The J gene is TRBJ2-3, the V gene TRBV7-2; the D is unclear. V was clipped by 1 base and J by 3 bases, with 20 bases between them. Per the germline V gene, CDR1 is SGHTA and CDR2 is FQGNSA. CDR3 length: 18 residues. The CDR3: CASSLDSTHFLITDTQYF. CDR3 coding DNA: TGTGCCAGCAGCTTAGACTCAACCCACTTTCTCATTACAGATACGCAGTATTTT.

This clonotype was picked up many times. The rearrangement uses TRBV7-2 and TRBJ1-1; 7 positions agree with TRBD1. The trim removed 5 bases at V and 4 bases at J, leaving 10 bases unmatched. The CDR3 length is 15 residues. In germline, CDR1 is SGHTA, CDR2 FQGNSA. In DNA form, the CDR3 reads TGTGCCAGCAGCCCACAGGGGATGCTGGGCACTGAAGCTTTCTTT. Its protein is CASSPQGMLGTEAFF.

There are many counts of this clonotype. The J gene is TRBJ2-1, the V gene TRBV29-1; TRBD2 agrees at 11 bases. After removal of 8 bases from V and 4 bases from J, the junction contained 7 bases not matched to a gene. CDR3 size: 14 residues. In germline, CDR1 is SQVTM, CDR2 ANQGSEA. The CDR3: CSTGGLADYNEQFF. In DNA, the CDR3 is TGCAGCACTGGGGGACTAGCGGATTACAATGAGCAGTTCTTC.

This clonotype was found a few times. CDR3 protein: CASSYSGGTGELFF. The CDR3 DNA reads TGTGCCAGCAGTTACTCTGGCGGCACCGGGGAGCTGTTTTTT. This sequence joins TRBV6-6 and TRBJ2-2; D gene unclear. The germline V gene encodes CDR1 MNHNY and CDR2 SVGAGI (reference sequence). The CDR3 loop spans 14 amino acids. The V end lost 0 bases, the J end lost 4 bases, and 6 bases lay between the germline ends.

This clonotype was seen repeatedly, ten times or more. The rearrangement links TRBV3-1 to TRBJ2-1, with D possibly being TRBD1 (6 bases). V shed 0 bases and J shed 7 bases, with 13 bases lying between them. Germline V gene sequence: CDR1 LGHDT, CDR2 YNNKEL (reference sequence). The CDR3 consists of 15 residues. This CDR3 reads CASSQELRGGNEQFF. The CDR3 region has the DNA TGTGCCAGCAGCCAAGAACTCAGGGGTGGGAATGAGCAGTTCTTC.

This clonotype was detected only a few times. The rearrangement joins TRBV7-9 to TRBJ2-3, with TRBD2 matching 10 bases. Germline loops: CDR1 SEHNR, CDR2 FQNEAQ (reference sequence). The length of the CDR3 is 16 residues. The V and J ends lost 5 bases and 0 bases, in that order; junction bases with no gene match: 5. The CDR3 DNA follows: TGTGCCAGCAGCACCCTACTAGCGGGGAGCACAGATACGCAGTATTTT. Amino acids: CASSTLLAGSTDTQYF. The full variable domain, with the rest looked up from reference TRBV7-9 and TRBJ2-3, is DTGVSQNPRHKITKRGQNVTFRCDPISEHNRLYWYRQTLGQGPEFLTYFQNEAQLEKSRLLSDRFSAERPKGSFSTLEIQRTEQGDSAMYLCASSTLLAGSTDTQYFGPGTRLTVL.

This clonotype was recorded many times. This rearrangement joins TRBV5-1 to TRBJ2-1; D is unclear. The germline V gene has CDR1 SGHRS and CDR2 YFSETQ. This CDR3 is 11 amino acids long. V gave up 6 bases and J gave up 9 bases, with 10 bases separating them. CDR3 nucleotides: TGCGCCAGCAAGGAAAGGAGTGAGCAGTTCTTC. Translating it yields CASKERSEQFF. Full variable domain (rest looked up from reference TRBV5-1 and TRBJ2-1): KAGVTQTPRYLIKTRGQQVTLSCSPISGHRSVSWYQQTPGQGLQFLFEYFSETQRNKGNFPGRFSGRQFSNSRSEMNVSTLELGDSALYLCASKERSEQFFGPGTRLTVL.

This clonotype was counted only a few times. The gene calls are TRBV10-3 and TRBJ2-7, with TRBD2 matching 11 bases. Germline CDR1 and CDR2: ENHRY and SYGVKD. CDR3 length: 15 residues. V trimming: 7 bases; J trimming: 7 bases; junction bases outside the gene matches: 12. CDR3 DNA: TGTGCCATCAACCCCGGGACTAGCGGCTCCTGGGAGCAGTACTTC. Its protein product is CAINPGTSGSWEQYF.

This clonotype was observed many times. This chain uses TRBV20-1 with TRBJ2-1; 7 nucleotides agree with TRBD2. The CDR3 has 14 amino acids. The V and J ends lost 2 bases and 6 bases, in that order; junction bases with no gene match: 7. CDR1 is DFQATT, CDR2 SNEGSKA, per germline (reference sequence). In nucleotides, the CDR3 is TGCAGTGCTAGAAGGGGAGGGCCAGGCAATGAGCAGTTCTTC. It yields the protein CSARRGGPGNEQFF.

In this sample, this clonotype turned up many times. The chain uses TRBV24-1 and TRBJ2-3; TRBD2 matches 7 bases. CDR1 and CDR2 from the germline V gene are KGHDR and SFDVKD. The CDR3 runs 14 residues. With V trimmed by 1 base and J by 8 bases, 5 bases remained unmatched. CDR3 in DNA: TGTGCCACCAGTGATTTTTGGGAGGGAGGTACGCAGTATTTT. This translates into CATSDFWEGGTQYF.

This clonotype was counted ten times or more. This chain uses TRBV20-1 with TRBJ2-7; D possibly uses TRBD1 or TRBD2 (5 bases each). The CDR3 contains 14 residues. Trimming removed 3 bases from V and 9 bases from J, with 21 bases in between. CDR1 and CDR2 (germline): DFQATT, SNEGSKA (reference sequence). CDR3 region: CSASSGTTFSGQYF. The CDR3 coding sequence is TGCAGTGCTAGTTCCGGGACCACCTTTTCTGGGCAGTACTTC.

In its sample, this clonotype is medium-sized (0.01 to 0.1%). CDR3 protein: CASSDRAGYGYTF. In nucleotides, the CDR3 is TGTGCCAGTAGCGACAGGGCTGGCTATGGCTACACCTTC. The chain has TRBV19 and TRBJ1-2; TRBD1 matches at 7 bases. This CDR3 region has 13 residues. Trimming took 6 bases from V and 4 from J; bases not matched to a gene: 5. CDR1 and CDR2 from the germline V gene are LNHDA and SQIVND (reference sequence).

This clonotype was observed many times. This chain joins TRBV14 and TRBJ1-3, with D hard to call. Germline V lookup: CDR1 SGHDN, CDR2 FVKESK. V lost 3 bases to trimming and J lost 3 bases, with 27 bases between them. The CDR3 is 20 residues long. This chain's CDR3 is CASSHRWQKLGATLGNTIYF. The CDR3 DNA reads TGTGCCAGCAGCCATAGATGGCAGAAGCTTGGCGCGACCCTTGGAAACACCATATATTTT.

This clonotype was seen repeatedly, ten times or more. The V and J genes are TRBV5-1 and TRBJ2-4; tentative D call: TRBD2 (5 bases). Deletions cut 3 bases from V and 6 bases from J, with 16 bases between. The CDR3 contains 15 residues. Germline CDR1 is SGHRS and CDR2 is YFSETQ. This chain's CDR3 is CASSSPEDGTNIQYF. The CDR3 DNA is TGCGCCAGCAGCTCGCCGGAGGACGGAACAAACATTCAGTACTTC.

The table lists this clonotype with many counts. The chain recombines TRBV15 with TRBJ2-7; 9 nucleotides agree with TRBD1. V shed 9 bases, J shed 1 base, and the junction held 4 bases outside the gene matches. This CDR3 is 13 amino acids long. Germline-derived CDR1 and CDR2 are LNHNV and YYDKDF (reference sequence). For the CDR3, the DNA is TGTGCCACTTCGGGACAGGGATCCTACGAGCAGTACTTC. Protein product: CATSGQGSYEQYF.

The sample holds a few counts of this clonotype. J is TRBJ2-1 and V is TRBV4-3; 9 bases are shared with TRBD2. The CDR3 runs 18 residues. Losses at the gene ends were 0 bases for V and 3 bases for J; bases not matched to a gene: 9. Germline V lookup: CDR1 LGHNA, CDR2 YSLEER. The CDR3 DNA sequence: TGCGCCAGCAGCCAAGAGCCTCCCGGGACTAGCAGCTACAATGAGCAGTTCTTC. Translated: CASSQEPPGTSSYNEQFF.

This clonotype was detected only a few times. The rearrangement links TRBV7-6 to TRBJ2-5; TRBD1 agrees at 9 bases. The CDR3 extends over 15 amino acids. Germline CDR1 and CDR2: SGHVS and FNYEAQ. V was pared by 0 bases and J by 5 bases, with 4 bases of the junction left unmatched. The CDR3 loop is CASSLAGTGLETQYF. As DNA, the CDR3 is TGTGCCAGCAGCTTAGCGGGGACAGGGTTGGAGACCCAGTACTTC.

In its sample, this clonotype was seen many times. The chain links TRBV2 to TRBJ1-5; D is unresolved. Germline loops: CDR1 SNHLY, CDR2 FYNNEI. The ends were cut back, 2 bases at V and 2 bases at J, with 7 bases in the middle. The CDR3 is 14 residues long. CDR3 in amino acids: CASSERQGNQPQHF. The CDR3 DNA sequence: TGTGCCAGCAGTGAACGGCAGGGCAATCAGCCCCAGCATTTT.

A word on this clonotype: With a much larger clone just one base away, this may be a read error. CDR3 loop: CSAGDLFSETQYF. The CDR3 DNA follows: TGCAGTGCTGGAGATCTTTTCTCAGAGACCCAGTACTTC. The V and J genes are TRBV20-1 and TRBJ2-5; D is ambiguous. The CDR3 is made up of 13 amino acids. The germline CDR1 and CDR2 sequences are DFQATT and SNEGSKA (reference sequence).